This section outlines one TCR beta chain sequence together with its context. Its matching antigen is unknown. The sample belongs to a study of T cell responses to AZD1222 COVID-19 vaccine. General study points: At baseline, just 5 or 6 AZD1222 recipients tested seropositive. Spike-specific TCR depth and breadth grew after two AZD1222 doses. Samples come after the peak T cell response, not at day 14.

Assay used: immunoSEQ multiplex PCR; TCRdb lists only in-frame clones, some missing. Of approximately 130,000 clones listed, roughly 86% are singletons. Trimming pared 6 bases from V and 8 bases from J, leaving 13 bases between. CDR3 size: 12 residues. Germline CDR1 is SEHNR and CDR2 is FQNEAQ (reference sequence). The V gene is TRBV7-9, the J gene TRBJ1-2; D is unclear. The clonotype originates from an adult who received the AZD1222 COVID-19 vaccine. This specimen was peripheral blood, taken 28 days after the second AZD1222 dose. The CDR3 reads CASRSQFSGYTF. The CDR3 coding sequence is TGTGCCAGCAGAAGCCAGTTCTCAGGCTACACCTTC. The whole variable domain, filled in from reference TRBV7-9 and TRBJ1-2, reads DTGVSQNPRHKITKRGQNVTFRCDPISEHNRLYWYRQTLGQGPEFLTYFQNEAQLEKSRLLSDRFSAERPKGSFSTLEIQRTEQGDSAMYLCASRSQFSGYTFGSGTRLTVV.